Presented here are 27 T cell receptor beta chains from one specimen sequenced in a study of shared clonotypes between healthy human individuals. Clones were sequenced by immunoSEQ multiplex PCR, and TCRdb holds only the in-frame ones, with some missing. In the table there are 2.5 million or so clones, approximately 90% of which are singletons. The specimen was naive CD4+ T cells sorted from blood. The sample's subset: CD45RA+ positively selected. These receptors originate from a man aged 18 to 35 in good health.

The V gene is TRBV7-2, the J gene TRBJ2-7; 11 bases fit TRBD2. Germline values: CDR1 SGHTA, CDR2 FQGNSA. Germline trimming cut 1 base from V and 6 bases from J; bases unmatched to any gene: 8. The CDR3 covers 16 residues. The CDR3: CASSLGVLAGVLEQYF. Here the CDR3 DNA reads TGTGCCAGCAGCTTAGGGGTACTAGCGGGAGTACTCGAGCAGTACTTC.

The chain has TRBV30 and TRBJ2-5; TRBD2 matches at 11 bases. The trim removed 4 bases at V and 4 bases at J, leaving 5 bases unmatched. The CDR3 sequence is 14 residues long. Germline CDR1 is GTSNPN and CDR2 is SVGIG (reference sequence). CDR3 in DNA: TGTGCCTGGACTATCGGGACTAGCGGAGAGACCCAGTACTTC. It is translated as CAWTIGTSGETQYF. Complete variable domain (other parts from reference TRBV30 and TRBJ2-5): SQTIHQWPATLVQPVGSPLSLECTVEGTSNPNLYWYRQAAGRGLQLLFYSVGIGQISSEVPQNLSASRPQDRQFILSSKKLLLSDSGFYLCAWTIGTSGETQYFGPGTRLLVL.

The chain carries TRBV2 and TRBJ2-3; 8 nucleotides match TRBD1. The germline V gene has CDR1 SNHLY and CDR2 FYNNEI. This CDR3 contains 16 residues. Trimming at V came to 6 bases and at J to 2 bases, leaving 10 bases not matched to a gene. CDR3 protein: CASSAQGALNTDTQYF. The CDR3 coding sequence is TGTGCCAGCAGCGCTCAGGGGGCCCTCAACACAGATACGCAGTATTTT.

The chain carries TRBV7-2 and TRBJ2-7; tentative D call: TRBD2 (6 bases). Trimming removed 5 bases from V and 7 bases from J, with 12 bases in between. CDR3 length: 12 residues. Germline CDR1 SGHTA, CDR2 FQGNSA. CDR3 sequence: CASSILGGEQYF. DNA of the CDR3: TGTGCCAGCAGCATCCTGGGGGGAGAGCAGTACTTC.

The genes are TRBV5-6 and TRBJ2-7, with a possible D match to TRBD2 (6 bases). Trimming took 1 base from V and 7 from J, leaving 21 bases between them. The CDR3 length is 16 residues. Germline CDR1 reads SGHDT; CDR2 reads YYEEEE. CDR3 in amino acids: CASSLLVGGTGWEQYF. Written as DNA, the CDR3 is TGTGCCAGCAGCTTGCTCGTTGGCGGGACTGGGTGGGAGCAGTACTTC.

This clone was observed a single time. This sequence joins TRBV5-6 and TRBJ1-2; D remains unclear. CDR1 is SGHDT and CDR2 is YYEEEE in the germline V gene. The CDR3 length is 15 residues. Trimming pared 0 bases from V and 4 bases from J, leaving 13 bases between. CDR3 sequence reads: CASSLVRNSPYGYTF. CDR3 coding DNA: TGTGCCAGCAGCTTGGTCCGGAACTCCCCCTATGGCTACACCTTC.

The rearrangement links TRBV5-4 to TRBJ2-6, with unresolved D. CDR1 and CDR2 from the germline V gene are SGHNT and YYREEE (reference sequence). The CDR3 is made up of 16 amino acids. The V end lost 3 bases, the J end lost 0 bases, and 10 bases lay between the germline ends. This CDR3 is CASSYIVDSGANVLTF. CDR3 in DNA: TGTGCCAGCAGCTACATCGTGGACTCTGGGGCCAACGTCCTGACTTTC.

With respect to this clone: At the DNA level, this CDR3 is encoded by other sequences in the same sample as well. The V gene is TRBV6-5, the J gene TRBJ1-1, with D possibly matching TRBD1 (5 bases). The CDR3 spans 15 residues. Germline values: CDR1 MNHEY, CDR2 SVGAGI. Deletions cut 0 bases from V and 1 base from J, with 9 bases between. The CDR3 bases are TGTGCCAGCAGTTACTCGGGGACGGGGAACACTGAAGCTTTCTTT. Amino acid sequence: CASSYSGTGNTEAFF.

This sequence joins TRBV6-5 and TRBJ2-7; no definite D call. This CDR3 comprises 14 residues. Germline loops: CDR1 MNHEY, CDR2 SVGAGI. V was trimmed by 0 bases and J by 2 bases, leaving 8 bases between them. The CDR3 loop is CASSYSASTYEQYF. As DNA, the CDR3 is TGTGCCAGCAGTTACTCGGCTAGTACCTACGAGCAGTACTTC.

The V and J genes are TRBV6-1 and TRBJ1-2; D unclear. The V gene's germline CDR1 is MNHNS and CDR2 SASEGT. There are 13 residues in the CDR3. The V and J ends lost 4 bases and 8 bases respectively, with 14 bases between them. The CDR3 region is CASSADPWVGYTF. CDR3 nucleotides: TGTGCCAGCAGTGCGGATCCTTGGGTCGGCTACACCTTC.

The rearrangement uses TRBV28 and TRBJ1-2; TRBD1 is a possible D gene (6 bases). With 5 bases removed from V and 8 bases from J, the gap between germline ends came to 12 bases. Looked up from germline, CDR1 is MDHEN and CDR2 is SYDVKM. The CDR3 loop spans 12 amino acids. CDR3: CASSTQGTGYTF. DNA for the CDR3: TGTGCCAGCAGTACTCAGGGGACCGGCTACACCTTC.

The chain employs TRBV7-9 and TRBJ1-1, with 7 nucleotides matching TRBD1. The CDR3 is made up of 17 amino acids. V shed 5 bases, J shed 2 bases, and the junction held 14 bases outside the gene matches. Germline CDR1 is SEHNR and CDR2 is FQNEAQ (reference sequence). CDR3 in amino acids: CASSQIKKQGTNTEAFF. The CDR3 region has the DNA TGTGCCAGCAGCCAAATTAAAAAACAGGGGACCAACACTGAAGCTTTCTTT.

The V call is TRBV5-1, the J call TRBJ1-2, with 12 nucleotides matching TRBD1. This CDR3 contains 16 residues. Per germline, CDR1 SGHRS and CDR2 YFSETQ. The V and J ends lost 5 bases and 3 bases, in that order; junction bases with no gene match: 8. DNA for the CDR3: TGCGCCAGCAGGCCGACCGGGACAGGGGGCGACTATGGCTACACCTTC. Protein sequence: CASRPTGTGGDYGYTF. Looking up the rest from reference TRBV5-1 and TRBJ1-2 gives the full variable domain: KAGVTQTPRYLIKTRGQQVTLSCSPISGHRSVSWYQQTPGQGLQFLFEYFSETQRNKGNFPGRFSGRQFSNSRSEMNVSTLELGDSALYLCASRPTGTGGDYGYTFGSGTRLTVV.

In its sample, this clone was seen once. The genes are TRBV30 and TRBJ2-7, with D perhaps TRBD2 (5 bases). V lost 0 bases and J 4 bases, leaving 16 bases between the germline ends. Germline CDR1 and CDR2: GTSNPN and SVGIG (reference sequence). The CDR3 covers 15 residues. The CDR3 DNA follows: TGTGCCTGGAGTGTACGGACTGGTAGGTCTTACGAGCAGTACTTC. Protein: CAWSVRTGRSYEQYF.

Notes on this clone: Other DNA variants within this sample encode the same CDR3. The genes are TRBV5-6 and TRBJ1-5; D perhaps matches TRBD1 (6 bases). Trimming removed 4 bases from V and 2 bases from J, with 7 bases in between. CDR1 is SGHDT, CDR2 YYEEEE, per germline. CDR3 length: 13 residues. This chain's CDR3 is CASSPGGNQPQHF. For the CDR3, the DNA is TGTGCCAGCAGCCCAGGGGGCAATCAGCCCCAGCATTTT.

This rearrangement joins TRBV6-5 to TRBJ1-2; D is perhaps TRBD1 (5 bases). Trimming removed 3 bases from V and 7 bases from J, with 15 bases in between. The CDR3 totals 14 residues. Germline V gene data show CDR1 as MNHEY and CDR2 as SVGAGI. The chain's CDR3 is CASSYTGLGVGYTF. CDR3 nucleotide sequence: TGTGCCAGCAGTTATACGGGCTTGGGGGTTGGCTACACCTTC.

The V gene is TRBV25-1, the J gene TRBJ2-7; 8 bases agree with TRBD1. V shed 2 bases and J 5 bases; nucleotides not matched to a gene: 11. This CDR3 is built from 16 residues. In germline, CDR1 is MGHDK, CDR2 SYGVNS. CDR3: CASSEIGRGRQDEQYF. Written as DNA, the CDR3 is TGTGCCAGCAGTGAAATCGGCAGGGGGCGCCAGGACGAGCAGTACTTC.

About this clone: This sample also contains other DNA sequences that code for the same CDR3. The V gene is TRBV30, the J gene TRBJ1-2; D is possibly TRBD1 (6 bases). CDR3 length equals 12 residues. Looked up from germline, CDR1 is GTSNPN and CDR2 is SVGIG (reference sequence). V lost 2 bases and J lost 3, with 7 bases in between. The CDR3 region has the DNA TGTGCCTGGAGTCCAGGGGACTATGGCTACACCTTC. Translated, it gives CAWSPGDYGYTF.

The CDR3 nucleotides are TGTGCCAGCAGCTTGCGGGAGGGACTGGAGCAGTACTTC. This sequence encodes CASSLREGLEQYF. The V call is TRBV7-8, the J call TRBJ2-7; TRBD2 matches 9 bases. There are 13 residues in the CDR3. V dropped 3 bases and J dropped 7; count of bases not matched to a gene: 4. Per the germline V gene, CDR1 is SGHVS and CDR2 is FQNEAQ.

Worth noting for this clone: Its ends do not fully match the called genes, so a read error is possible. The chain combines TRBV2 with TRBJ2-7; D unclear. The CDR3 consists of 11 residues. Per germline, CDR1 SNHLY and CDR2 FYNNEI. The CDR3 bases are TGTGCCAGCAGTGAAGACACCCATATGGACTTC. Its protein is CASSEDTHMDF.

This chain links TRBV5-1 with TRBJ1-4; 9 positions match TRBD1. Losses at the gene ends were 5 bases for V and 0 bases for J; bases not matched to a gene: 8. The CDR3 contains 17 residues. Germline assignment: CDR1 SGHRS and CDR2 YFSETQ. CDR3 in DNA: TGCGCCAGCAGATCGGGGACAGGGCTCACAACTAATGAAAAACTGTTTTTT. It is translated as CASRSGTGLTTNEKLFF.

The gene calls are TRBV6-1 and TRBJ2-1; 7 bases are shared with TRBD1. Per the germline V gene, CDR1 is MNHNS and CDR2 is SASEGT. The J segment lost 16 bases and the V segment lost 2 bases, leaving 8 bases of the junction unmatched. The CDR3 length is 12 residues. The CDR3 DNA sequence: TGTGCCAGCAGTGAACTCCGGGACAGAAGTTTCTTC. Residues: CASSELRDRSFF.

The chain links TRBV29-1 to TRBJ2-4; 9 positions agree with TRBD1. The CDR3 is 15 amino acids. The germline gives CDR1 SQVTM, CDR2 ANQGSEA. V shed 5 bases, J shed 6 bases, and the junction held 11 bases outside the gene matches. The CDR3 is CSVNGGQGFGNIQYF. CDR3 nucleotides: TGCAGCGTTAATGGGGGACAGGGTTTCGGAAACATTCAGTACTTC.

This chain links TRBV30 with TRBJ1-6; the D is unclear. The CDR3 is 15 amino acids. Trimming removed 5 bases from V and 0 bases from J, with 11 bases in between. The germline gives CDR1 GTSNPN, CDR2 SVGIG (reference sequence). The CDR3 bases are TGTGCCTGGGTTTACGGGAGCTCCTATAATTCACCCCTCCACTTT. It specifies CAWVYGSSYNSPLHF.

This chain links TRBV30 with TRBJ2-2; D is undetermined. CDR3 length: 13 residues. Trimming took 7 bases from V and 4 from J, leaving 13 bases between them. In germline, CDR1 is GTSNPN, CDR2 SVGIG (reference sequence). CDR3: CAYSRQITGELFF. Written as DNA, the CDR3 is TGTGCCTATAGTAGGCAAATCACCGGGGAGCTGTTTTTT.

This chain links TRBV19 with TRBJ2-4; the match to TRBD1 covers 10 bases. The CDR3 has 18 residues. Trimming removed 4 bases from V and 2 bases from J; junction bases left unmatched: 11. Germline assignment: CDR1 LNHDA and CDR2 SQIVND (reference sequence). CDR3 sequence: CASSTGTGAALTKNIQYF. The CDR3 DNA reads as TGTGCCAGTAGTACCGGGACAGGGGCTGCTCTAACCAAAAACATTCAGTACTTC.

The V call is TRBV6-5, the J call TRBJ2-7, with a weak D call TRBD1 (5 bases). The CDR3 contains 14 residues. Germline V gene data show CDR1 as MNHEY and CDR2 as SVGAGI. The germline V and J ends were trimmed by 2 bases and 6 bases, with 14 bases remaining between them. The CDR3 reads CASSYGHQDGEQYF. The CDR3 bases are TGTGCCAGCAGTTACGGACACCAAGACGGCGAGCAGTACTTC.